This TCR beta chain came from a study of cytotoxic CD8 clonotypes in ibrutinib-treated CLL. The overall study: The cohort had 10 to 11 relapsed/refractory and approximately 14 treatment-naive patients, roughly 17 IGHV unmutated.

Trimming removed 2 bases from V and 7 bases from J, with 20 bases in between. This CDR3 has 16 residues. Germline V gives CDR1 LNHNV, CDR2 YYDKDF (reference sequence). The protocol was immunoSEQ multiplex PCR, while the TCRdb copy is restricted to in-frame clones and leaves out a portion. The data hold approximately 150,000 clones, with 70% to 85% observed a single time. The sequence derives from a human donor with chronic lymphocytic leukemia. V and J are TRBV15 and TRBJ2-5, with a weak D call TRBD2 (6 bases). The source was PBMCs, collected after 24 months of ibrutinib treatment. The CDR3 nucleotides are TGTGCCACCAGCAGACCTGCGGGGCCGGAAGGGCGGACCCAGTACTTC. Its protein product is CATSRPAGPEGRTQYF.